Listed below are T cell receptor beta chains from one sample, sequenced in a study of blood T cell repertoires in COVID-19. Profiling relied on immunoSEQ multiplex PCR, and the TCRdb table lists in-frame clones only, not all of them. The repertoire includes approximately 250,000 clones, approximately 86% of them detected once, and about 4% sits in the top ten. Sequencing used peripheral blood. These receptors originate from a man between 18 and 29 years old with active or convalescent COVID-19. Both conserved end residues are part of each CDR3. A D gene is named only where the DNA matches it firmly. Clone size is not always given. Where it is, it says once, few, many or a class for expanded clones.

TRBJ1-2 | TRBD1 | NA | TRBV28 | TGTGCCAGCAGCCCCGACAGGGACTATGGCTACACCTTC | CASSPDRDYGYTF
TRBJ1-5 | NA | NA | TRBV18 | TGTGCCAGCTCACCTAGCGGTAATCAGCCCCAGCATTTT | CASSPSGNQPQHF
TRBJ1-3 | NA | NA | TRBV13 | TGTGCCAGCAGTCGTCCACGGGAATCTGGAAACACCATATATTTT | CASSRPRESGNTIYF
TRBJ2-2 | TRBD1 | NA | TRBV18 | TGTGCCAGCTCACCAGAGGGGGCTAACACCGGGGAGCTGTTTTTT | CASSPEGANTGELFF
TRBJ2-1 | NA | NA | TRBV10-3 | TGTGCCATCAGGGTGGGCGTAGGCTACAATGAGCAGTTCTTC | CAIRVGVGYNEQFF
TRBJ1-2 | NA | NA | TRBV28 | TGTGCCAGCAGTTTATTCAATAACTATGGCTACACCTTC | CASSLFNNYGYTF
TRBJ1-4 | NA | NA | TRBV5-4 | TGTGCCAGCAGCTGGGGGGGGGATGCAACTAATGAAAAACTGTTTTTT | CASSWGGDATNEKLFF
TRBJ1-2 | NA | NA | TRBV18 | TGTGCCAGCTCACCAGAGCCAGGGACTTACTATGGCTACACCTTC | CASSPEPGTYYGYTF
TRBJ1-1 | NA | NA | TRBV5-1 | TGCGCCAGCAGCTTGTCCGTGGGCTCCACTGAAGCTTTCTTT | CASSLSVGSTEAFF
TRBJ2-3 | TRBD2 | NA | TRBV5-1 | TGCGCCAGCAGTGGACTAGCGGGGGGGCAGATTAGTGGCACAGATACGCAGTATTTT | CASSGLAGGQISGTDTQYF
TRBJ2-1 | TRBD1 | NA | TRBV19 | TGTGCCAGTAGTGACGGACAGGGGGTTTTTTGGTATGAGCAGTTCTTC | CASSDGQGVFWYEQFF
TRBJ2-3 | NA | NA | TRBV3-1/TRBV3-2 | TGTGCCAGCAGCCAAGGGGGGCTAGGCACAGATACGCAGTATTTT | CASSQGGLGTDTQYF
TRBJ2-7 | TRBD1 | NA | TRBV28 | TGTGCCAGCAGTCCTCCGGGACAGGGTTCTCTCGAGCAGTACTTC | CASSPPGQGSLEQYF
TRBJ2-7 | TRBD1 | NA | TRBV30 | TGTGCCTGGAGTGATGGGACAGGAGGGGACGAGCAGTACTTC | CAWSDGTGGDEQYF
TRBJ1-2 | TRBD1 | NA | TRBV28 | TGTGCCAGCATAAAGGACAGGGGGCGTCCTGGGAAGTTTGGCTACACCTTC | CASIKDRGRPGKFGYTF
TRBJ1-1 | NA | NA | TRBV6-6 | TGTGCCAGTGAGAACCCCGGGACATCGAACACTGAAGCTTTCTTT | CASENPGTSNTEAFF
TRBJ1-2 | NA | NA | TRBV6-5 | TGTGCCAGCAGTTATTTTCGGGGGTATAATAACTATGGCTACACCTTC | CASSYFRGYNNYGYTF
TRBJ2-5 | NA | NA | TRBV3-1/TRBV3-2 | TGTGCCAGCAGCCAACCCTATCGGACACCGGGAGAGACCCAGTACTTC | CASSQPYRTPGETQYF
TRBJ2-5 | TRBD1 | NA | TRBV19 | TGTGCCAGTAGTATAGGAGACAGGGCCCGGTGGGAGACCCAGTACTTC | CASSIGDRARWETQYF
TRBJ2-7 | TRBD2 | NA | TRBV6-1 | TGTGCCAGCAGTGAAGCCGTTCTAGCGGGACTGTACGAGCAGTACTTC | CASSEAVLAGLYEQYF
TRBJ2-3 | TRBD1 | once | TRBV5-1 | TGCGCCAGTGATAGGACAGGGGGAATGAGAGCAGATACGCAGTATTTT | CASDRTGGMRADTQYF
TRBJ2-3 | NA | NA | TRBV24-1 | TGTGCCACCAGTGATCCAGGGTTGACAGATACGCAGTATTTT | CATSDPGLTDTQYF
TRBJ2-7 | TRBD2 | NA | TRBV20-1 | TGCAGTGCTAGTAGTACTAGCGGGTTGTATGAGCAGTACTTC | CSASSTSGLYEQYF
TRBJ2-7 | TRBD2 | NA | TRBV7-2 | TGTGCCAGCAGCAGCGGGGGGGCCTACGAGCAGTACTTC | CASSSGGAYEQYF
TRBJ2-5 | NA | NA | TRBV7-9 | TGTGCCAGCAGCTTAGCGGAGGGTAGGCAAGAGACCCAGTACTTC | CASSLAEGRQETQYF
TRBJ2-1 | TRBD1 | NA | TRBV28 | TGTGCCAGCAGTCGACAGGGGGCAGTCAATGAGCAGTTCTTC | CASSRQGAVNEQFF
TRBJ1-2 | TRBD1 | many | TRBV3-1/TRBV3-2 | TGTGCCAGCAGCCAAGATGGGACAGGGAGGCTCGGCTACACCTTC | CASSQDGTGRLGYTF
TRBJ1-5 | NA | NA | TRBV6-1 | TGTGCCAGCAGTGACCGGGACACAAATCAGCCCCAGCATTTT | CASSDRDTNQPQHF
TRBJ2-2 | NA | NA | TRBV27 | TGTGCCAGCAGTTTGGAAGGGGCCGCCACCGGGGAGCTGTTTTTT | CASSLEGAATGELFF
TRBJ1-1 | NA | NA | TRBV5-6 | TGTGCCAGCAGCTTTCTTACTACTGAAGCTTTCTTT | CASSFLTTEAFF
TRBJ1-3 | TRBD1 | NA | TRBV6-6 | TGTGCCAGCAGTTTGGACAGGGTCTCTGGAAACACCATATATTTT | CASSLDRVSGNTIYF
TRBJ2-2 | NA | NA | TRBV27 | TGTGCCAGCAGTTTCCGTACTACCAACACCGGGGAGCTGTTTTTT | CASSFRTTNTGELFF
TRBJ1-1 | TRBD1 | NA | TRBV6-5 | TGTGCCAGCAGGGACAGGGAAGTGGCTTTCTTT | CASRDREVAFF
TRBJ2-7 | TRBD1 | NA | TRBV9 | TGTGCCAGCAGCGTAGGCCAGGGGGCCCTCTACGAGCAGTACTTC | CASSVGQGALYEQYF
TRBJ1-6 | TRBD1 | NA | TRBV28 | TGTGCCAGCAGACTCGGACAGGGGAATTCACCCCTCCACTTT | CASRLGQGNSPLHF
TRBJ1-1 | NA | NA | TRBV6-6 | TGTGCCAGCAATGACTTAGGGGTAACTGAAGCTTTCTTT | CASNDLGVTEAFF
TRBJ2-2 | TRBD1 | many | TRBV2 | TGTGCCAGCAGTGAGGAGGGACAGGGTGGCGGGGAGCTGTTTTTT | CASSEEGQGGGELFF
TRBJ1-5 | NA | NA | TRBV12-3/TRBV12-4 | TGTGCCAGCAGTTTCAGTAGCAATCAGCCCCAGCATTTT | CASSFSSNQPQHF
TRBJ2-3 | TRBD2 | NA | TRBV28 | TGTGCCAGCAGCCCTACTAGCGGGGGGGCCGCACACAAAGATACGCAGTATTTT | CASSPTSGGAAHKDTQYF
TRBJ2-2 | NA | NA | TRBV9 | TGTGCCAGCAGCCCGCGGGCCAAGGGGGACACCGGGGAGCTGTTTTTT | CASSPRAKGDTGELFF
TRBJ2-2 | TRBD2 | NA | TRBV6-6 | TGTGCCAGCTGTGGGGGACTAGCGGGGGTTACCGGGGAGCTGTTTTTT | CASCGGLAGVTGELFF
TRBJ1-2 | NA | NA | TRBV12-3/TRBV12-4 | TGTGCCAGCAGTTTGTCCTCGACAGGTGGCTACACCTTC | CASSLSSTGGYTF
TRBJ2-7 | TRBD2 | NA | TRBV7-2 | TGTGCCAGCAGCTGGGCCGGGACTAATACCTACGAGCAGTACTTC | CASSWAGTNTYEQYF
TRBJ1-2 | NA | NA | TRBV5-6 | TGTGCCAGCAGCTTGTACGAGGGCTACACCTTC | CASSLYEGYTF
TRBJ1-2 | NA | NA | TRBV7-2 | TGTGCCAGCAGCTTGCAAAAGGGGGCTAACTATGGCTACACCTTC | CASSLQKGANYGYTF
TRBJ1-2 | NA | few | TRBV12-5 | TGTGCTAGTGGCGACGGAGGGACCCGCTATGGCTACACCTTC | CASGDGGTRYGYTF
TRBJ2-3 | TRBD1 | NA | TRBV2 | TGTGCCAGCAGTGAGACGACAGGGGGCTATGGCACAGATACGCAGTATTTT | CASSETTGGYGTDTQYF
TRBJ1-2 | NA | NA | TRBV7-3 | TGTGCCAGCAGCTTAGGAGATGCCGGGTATGGCTACACCTTC | CASSLGDAGYGYTF
TRBJ1-5 | TRBD1 | NA | TRBV15 | TGTGCCACCTCGACAGGGATTAGCAATCAGCCCCAGCATTTT | CATSTGISNQPQHF
TRBJ1-2 | NA | NA | TRBV6-5 | TGTGCCAGCACCTCAACCCGACAAGGTCACTATGGCTACACCTTC | CASTSTRQGHYGYTF
TRBJ2-3 | TRBD2 | NA | TRBV19 | TGTGCCAGTAGTATTGCGGGGGAGTCAGATACGCAGTATTTT | CASSIAGESDTQYF
TRBJ2-2 | NA | NA | TRBV7-9 | TGTGCCAGCAGTCGGCAGGGTGGTCGGTGGGCCGGGGAGCTGTTTTTT | CASSRQGGRWAGELFF
TRBJ1-1 | NA | NA | TRBV4-1 | TGCGCCAGCAGCCAGTCAGGACAGCCAGAAGCTTTCTTT | CASSQSGQPEAFF